Below, 27 T cell receptor beta chains from the same sample are listed, as sequenced in a study of CD8+ T cells in alopecia areata. This sample's treatment: oral pan-JAK inhibitor, 5-10 mg twice daily. The authors extracted RNA and reverse transcribed it into cDNA as the sequencing template. The data were produced by immunoSEQ multiplex PCR, yet TCRdb's version contains in-frame clones alone and is incomplete. The top ten clones hold around 14% of a sample with 110,000 to 150,000 clones, 70% to 90% of them seen once. Sequencing was performed on CD8+ T cells sorted from blood, taken at week 4, from a patient treated with tofacitinib. The origin of the receptors is a human donor with alopecia areata.

The sample holds a few counts of this clone. CDR3 nucleotides: TGTGCCAGCAGTTTGAGAGGACTCATGAACACTGAAGCTTTCTTT. It specifies CASSLRGLMNTEAFF. The chain combines TRBV28 with TRBJ1-1; D gene uncertain. Germline V gene data show CDR1 as MDHEN and CDR2 as SYDVKM. V was shortened by 3 bases and J by 0 bases, with 11 bases between the two germline ends. There are 15 residues in the CDR3. Together with reference TRBV28 and TRBJ1-1, the CDR3 gives the full variable domain: DVKVTQSSRYLVKRTGEKVFLECVQDMDHENMFWYRQDPGLGLRLIYFSYDVKMKEKGDIPEGYSVSREKKERFSLILESASTNQTSMYLCASSLRGLMNTEAFFGQGTRLTVV.

The rearrangement uses TRBV10-3 and TRBJ2-7; 11 nucleotides line up with TRBD2. This CDR3 has 15 residues. V trimming: 0 bases; J trimming: 4 bases; junction bases outside the gene matches: 2. Germline CDR1 and CDR2: ENHRY and SYGVKD. The CDR3, as DNA: TGTGCCATCAGTGAGTCCGGGACTAGCGGATACGAGCAGTACTTC. Translating it yields CAISESGTSGYEQYF.

The V gene is TRBV27, the J gene TRBJ1-2; 7 bases line up with TRBD1. The trim removed 5 bases at V and 2 bases at J, leaving 14 bases unmatched. The CDR3 runs 17 residues. Looked up from germline, CDR1 is MNHEY and CDR2 is SMNVEV (reference sequence). DNA of the CDR3: TGTGCCAGCAGTACCCACGACAGGGAGGAGGACAACTATGGCTACACCTTC. This sequence encodes CASSTHDREEDNYGYTF.

The genes are TRBV30 and TRBJ1-1; no definite D call. This CDR3 has 12 residues. Germline CDR1 reads GTSNPN; CDR2 reads SVGIG (reference sequence). The ends were cut back, 2 bases at V and 1 base at J, with 5 bases in the middle. The DNA of the CDR3 is TGTGCCTGGAGTTCGGGGAACACTGAAGCTTTCTTT. Translation: CAWSSGNTEAFF.

This chain uses TRBV4-2 with TRBJ1-5, with 8 bases identical to TRBD1. CDR1 LGHNA and CDR2 YNFKEQ come from the germline V gene. This CDR3 contains 15 residues. V dropped 1 base and J dropped 4; count of bases not matched to a gene: 3. In DNA form, the CDR3 reads TGTGCCAGCAGCCAAGGAACAGGGGGGAATCAGCCCCAGCATTTT. Translated: CASSQGTGGNQPQHF.

The chain is built from TRBV29-1 and TRBJ2-1; the D gene is possibly TRBD2 (6 bases). This CDR3 region has 15 residues. The V end was cut by 0 bases, the J end by 2 bases, with 11 bases between. Germline V gene lookup returns CDR1 SQVTM and CDR2 ANQGSEA. The CDR3 DNA reads TGCAGCGTTGAAGACGAAAGACTAGCCTACAATGAGCAGTTCTTC. Encoded protein: CSVEDERLAYNEQFF.

The rearrangement joins TRBV13 to TRBJ2-7; TRBD1 aligns across 9 bases. The CDR3 has 14 amino acids. V dropped 5 bases and J dropped 2; count of bases not matched to a gene: 4. The germline CDR1 and CDR2 sequences are PRHDT and FYEKMQ (reference sequence). The CDR3 region has the DNA TGTGCCAGCAGCACGGGACAGGGAGCCTACGAGCAGTACTTC. It translates to CASSTGQGAYEQYF. The variable domain in full, with the rest retrieved from reference TRBV13 and TRBJ2-7, is AAGVIQSPRHLIKEKRETATLKCYPIPRHDTVYWYQQGPGQDPQFLISFYEKMQSDKGSIPDRFSAQQFSDYHSELNMSSLELGDSALYFCASSTGQGAYEQYFGPGTRLTVT.

V and J are TRBV5-6 and TRBJ1-2; 12 nucleotides line up with TRBD1. Trimming took 3 bases from V and 5 from J; bases not matched to a gene: 5. The CDR3 has 15 residues. In germline, CDR1 is SGHDT, CDR2 YYEEEE. The CDR3 DNA sequence: TGTGCCAGCAGCTCCGGGACAGGGGGCAAGTATGGCTACACCTTC. Amino acid sequence: CASSSGTGGKYGYTF.

J is TRBJ2-7 and V is TRBV29-1, with D perhaps assigned TRBD1 or TRBD2 (5 bases each). Looked up from germline, CDR1 is SQVTM and CDR2 is ANQGSEA. The CDR3 spans 12 residues. V was trimmed by 3 bases and J by 6 bases, leaving 12 bases between them. CDR3 sequence reads: CSVESTGTEQYF. CDR3 in DNA: TGCAGCGTTGAGTCGACCGGGACCGAGCAGTACTTC.

The genes are TRBV30 and TRBJ2-1; D possibly matches TRBD1 or TRBD2 (6 bases each). V was clipped by 1 base and J by 6 bases, with 22 bases between them. The CDR3 contains 17 residues. The germline CDR1 and CDR2 sequences are GTSNPN and SVGIG (reference sequence). The CDR3: CAWSGVSGAGVSNEQFF. The CDR3 coding sequence is TGTGCCTGGAGTGGTGTATCGGGGGCTGGAGTAAGCAATGAGCAGTTCTTC.

The chain couples TRBV29-1 to TRBJ2-1, with D possibly TRBD2 on 5 matching bases. The length of the CDR3 is 13 residues. V was clipped by 7 bases and J by 8 bases, with 18 bases between them. Germline V gives CDR1 SQVTM, CDR2 ANQGSEA. The CDR3 spells CSGTGSGNDEQFF. CDR3 coding DNA: TGCAGCGGTACTGGTTCGGGGAATGATGAGCAGTTCTTC.

The V gene is TRBV19, the J gene TRBJ2-7, with D possibly matching TRBD2 (6 bases). V shed 3 bases and J shed 3 bases, with 9 bases lying between them. Germline-derived CDR1 and CDR2 are LNHDA and SQIVND (reference sequence). This CDR3 contains 13 residues. CDR3 sequence reads: CASSMGLLYEQYF. DNA of the CDR3: TGTGCCAGTAGTATGGGACTCCTCTACGAGCAGTACTTC.

V gene TRBV29-1 combines with J gene TRBJ1-2, with 7 positions matching TRBD1. Germline-derived CDR1 and CDR2 are SQVTM and ANQGSEA. V was clipped by 4 bases and J by 0 bases; unmatched bases: 5. The length of the CDR3 is 14 residues. This chain's CDR3 is CSVGGDSSNYGYTF. In DNA, the CDR3 is TGCAGCGTTGGCGGGGACAGTTCTAACTATGGCTACACCTTC.

The chain combines TRBV15 with TRBJ1-2; TRBD1 aligns across 7 bases. The CDR3 loop spans 17 amino acids. Looked up from germline, CDR1 is LNHNV and CDR2 is YYDKDF (reference sequence). V lost 0 bases, J lost 0 bases, and 7 bases stayed unmatched. The CDR3 DNA sequence: TGTGCCACCAGCAGAGATCAAGGGACAGAAGCTAACTATGGCTACACCTTC. It specifies CATSRDQGTEANYGYTF. The variable domain in full, completed from reference TRBV15 and TRBJ1-2, reads DAMVIQNPRYQVTQFGKPVTLSCSQTLNHNVMYWYQQKSSQAPKLLFHYYDKDFNNEADTPDNFQSRRPNTSFCFLDIRSPGLGDTAMYLCATSRDQGTEANYGYTFGSGTRLTVV.

The chain couples TRBV29-1 to TRBJ2-1; D gene uncertain. CDR3 length equals 10 residues. The V gene's germline CDR1 is SQVTM and CDR2 ANQGSEA. V was cut by 4 bases and J by 7 bases, with 5 bases left in between. The CDR3 protein is CSVGLNEQFF. In DNA, the CDR3 is TGCAGCGTTGGGTTGAATGAGCAGTTCTTC.

The gene calls are TRBV5-1 and TRBJ1-3; 8 nucleotides match TRBD1. CDR3 length equals 14 residues. Per germline, CDR1 SGHRS and CDR2 YFSETQ. The junction had 5 bases not matched to a gene; V was cut back by 4 bases and J by 5 bases. This chain's CDR3 is CASSGTGFRNTIYF. The CDR3 nucleotides read TGCGCCAGCAGCGGGACAGGTTTCCGAAACACCATATATTTT.

The V call is TRBV10-3, the J call TRBJ2-7, with 8 positions matching TRBD1. The CDR3 has 10 residues. J gave up 6 bases and V 11 bases, and 3 bases lay outside the gene matches. Germline V gene sequence: CDR1 ENHRY, CDR2 SYGVKD. The CDR3 loop is CAAGQVEQYF. In DNA form, the CDR3 reads TGTGCCGCGGGACAGGTCGAGCAGTACTTC.

This clone was seen a handful of times. The V call is TRBV27, the J call TRBJ2-2, with D hard to call. Germline V gene sequence: CDR1 MNHEY, CDR2 SMNVEV (reference sequence). V lost 5 bases and J 0 bases, leaving 4 bases between the germline ends. The CDR3 is 13 amino acids. The CDR3 DNA reads TGTGCCAGCAGTCCGCCGAACACCGGGGAGCTGTTTTTT. It translates to CASSPPNTGELFF.

This chain links TRBV11-3 with TRBJ2-7, with D hard to call. CDR1 is SGHNT, CDR2 YENEEA, per germline. CDR3 length equals 13 residues. The V end was cut by 5 bases, the J end by 0 bases, with 8 bases between. The DNA for the CDR3 is TGTGCCAGCAGCATACGGGTCTCCTACGAGCAGTACTTC. Translation gives CASSIRVSYEQYF.

The rearrangement joins TRBV7-8 to TRBJ2-5, with a possible D match to TRBD1 (6 bases). V was trimmed by 3 bases and J by 1 base, leaving 9 bases between them. Germline CDR1 reads SGHVS; CDR2 reads FQNEAQ. The CDR3 is 14 residues long. CDR3 region: CASSFEGVQETQYF. The CDR3 nucleotides read TGTGCCAGCAGCTTCGAGGGGGTCCAAGAGACCCAGTACTTC.

The V call is TRBV6-6, the J call TRBJ1-3; no firm D call. The germline CDR1 and CDR2 sequences are MNHNY and SVGAGI (reference sequence). The ends were cut back, 5 bases at V and 0 bases at J, with 8 bases in the middle. The CDR3 contains 14 residues. CDR3 nucleotide sequence: TGTGCCAGCAGTGAGGGCCTCTCTGGAAACACCATATATTTT. It encodes CASSEGLSGNTIYF.

The DNA of the CDR3 is TGTGCCATCAGTGAGGGGGGCTACTTGTACGAGCAGTACTTC. This translates into CAISEGGYLYEQYF. V usage is TRBV10-3 and J usage is TRBJ2-7, with D perhaps TRBD1 (6 bases). The CDR3 has 14 amino acids. Per germline, CDR1 ENHRY and CDR2 SYGVKD. The ends were cut back, 2 bases at V and 4 bases at J, with 12 bases in the middle.

Regarding this clone: At the DNA level, this CDR3 is encoded by other sequences in the same sample as well. The gene calls are TRBV11-2 and TRBJ2-7, with a possible D match to TRBD2 (5 bases). The CDR3 runs to 15 residues. CDR1 and CDR2 from the germline V gene are SGHAT and FQNNGV. V gave up 0 bases and J gave up 0 bases, with 9 bases separating them. CDR3 amino acids: CASSLEAASSYEQYF. The CDR3 DNA reads as TGTGCCAGCAGCTTAGAAGCGGCGTCCTCCTACGAGCAGTACTTC.

The chain uses TRBV19 and TRBJ2-1, with D unclear. Trimming left V 5 bases short and J 4 bases short, with 3 bases between. The germline V gene encodes CDR1 LNHDA and CDR2 SQIVND (reference sequence). This CDR3 contains 11 residues. CDR3 nucleotides: TGTGCCAGTAGTGTATACAATGAGCAGTTCTTC. Residues: CASSVYNEQFF. Full variable domain (missing parts from reference TRBV19 and TRBJ2-1): DGGITQSPKYLFRKEGQNVTLSCEQNLNHDAMYWYRQDPGQGLRLIYYSQIVNDFQKGDIAEGYSVSREKKESFPLTVTSAQKNPTAFYLCASSVYNEQFFGPGTRLTVL.

This rearrangement joins TRBV11-2 to TRBJ2-6, with D possibly TRBD1 on 5 matching bases. The germline gives CDR1 SGHAT, CDR2 FQNNGV. This CDR3 spans 16 amino acids. V lost 0 bases and J lost 6, with 12 bases in between. The CDR3 DNA sequence: TGTGCCAGCAGCTTAGATGGCCAGGGTTTGGCCAACGTCCTGACTTTC. This codes for CASSLDGQGLANVLTF.

This clone was seen once. This chain links TRBV11-3 with TRBJ2-5; TRBD2 matches 14 bases. V dropped 5 bases and J dropped 4; count of bases not matched to a gene: 3. From germline, CDR1 is SGHNT and CDR2 YENEEA. CDR3 length: 15 residues. Here the CDR3 DNA reads TGTGCCAGCAGCAAGGGACTAGCGGGAGTAGAGACCCAGTACTTC. Translation: CASSKGLAGVETQYF.

V usage is TRBV7-9 and J usage is TRBJ1-2; no reliable D call. Germline V gives CDR1 SEHNR, CDR2 FQNEAQ (reference sequence). CDR3 length: 13 residues. V was shortened by 4 bases and J by 3 bases, with 9 bases between the two germline ends. CDR3 amino acids: CASSSPADYGYTF. DNA of the CDR3: TGTGCCAGCAGCTCCCCAGCAGACTATGGCTACACCTTC.